The sequence of this T cell receptor beta chain was determined in a study of cytomegalovirus exposure and HLA in healthy donors. Whole-study findings and limits: The study recorded about 160 TCR beta chains that were cytomegalovirus-associated. Specific recognition of CMV antigens was confirmed in vitro for a few chains (all CMV-associated). With later analysis, a missense DCLRE1C variant became linked to TCR beta V- and J-gene trimming.

It was with 60 Vbeta and 13 Jbeta primers that the PCR ran. The protocol was immunoSEQ multiplex PCR, while the TCRdb copy is restricted to in-frame clones and leaves out a portion. The sample lists about 120,000 clones, 75% occurring once. On this clone: Its specificity is not known.

The CDR3 extends over 11 amino acids. Deletions cut 5 bases from V and 3 bases from J, with 2 bases between. Germline V gene sequence: CDR1 WNHNN, CDR2 SYGVQD (reference sequence). The sequenced sample consisted of PBMCs. The rearrangement uses TRBV10-1 and TRBJ1-5; D not certain. This TCR was recovered from a woman between 40 and 55 years old in good health and CMV-seropositive. The CDR3 loop reads CASSYNQPQHF. The CDR3, as DNA: TGCGCCAGCAGTTACAATCAGCCCCAGCATTTT.